These T cell receptor beta chains were read from a single sample in a study of control samples from healthy donors and cancer patients. Data came from immunoSEQ multiplex PCR; TCRdb stores just in-frame clones and leaves some out. Of about 59,000 clones listed, over 75% were seen once; the top ten hold 10% to 15%. The sample was PBMCs. These receptors all stem from an older woman with lung cancer. The CDR3 runs from the conserved cysteine through the conserved F or W. A D gene is named only where the DNA matches it firmly.

TRBD1 | TRBJ2-1 | TRBV2 | CASTLITGQGGEQFF
- | TRBJ1-1 | TRBV7-9 | CASTRPTQSEAFF
- | TRBJ2-7 | TRBV18 | CASSPGQSYEQYF
- | TRBJ1-1 | TRBV20-1 | CSALRVTEAFF
TRBD2 | TRBJ2-3 | TRBV6-2/TRBV6-3 | CASSYSGSFTDTQYF
TRBD1 | TRBJ1-1 | TRBV2 | CASSPQGAGTEAFF
- | TRBJ2-2 | TRBV10-2 | CASSDGVAGELFF
- | TRBJ1-4 | TRBV3-1/TRBV3-2 | CASSQGQPLFF
TRBD2 | TRBJ2-7 | TRBV5-4 | CASSWRASGASYEQYF
- | TRBJ2-3 | TRBV7-9 | CASSLVSWGSTDTQYF
TRBD1 | TRBJ2-7 | TRBV5-1 | CASSSDRGKKEQYF
- | TRBJ1-3 | TRBV27 | CASSPWGGAGNTIYF
TRBD1 | TRBJ1-1 | TRBV18 | CASSPQGAGTEAFF
- | TRBJ2-5 | TRBV19 | CASSISGLETQYF
TRBD2 | TRBJ2-3 | TRBV5-1 | CASSRTPSGGATDTQYF